These T cell receptor beta chains were read from a single sample in a study of STAT5B mutations in CD4+ large granular lymphocyte leukemia. Assay used: immunoSEQ multiplex PCR; TCRdb lists only in-frame clones, some missing. This sample carries about 38,000 clones, around 75% of them seen once, and the ten largest clones take around 0.5%. The sample consisted of CD4+ T cells from blood buffy coats. The receptor set was obtained from a human donor in good health. CDR3s include the opening cysteine and the closing phenylalanine or tryptophan. Fields, in order: J gene, CDR3 length, V gene, CDR3 protein.

j_gene: TRBJ2-5
len: 14
v_gene: TRBV29-1
CDR3aa: CSVVGDSGRETQYF

j_gene: TRBJ2-1
len: 14
v_gene: TRBV7-2
CDR3aa: CASSISVGDNEQFF

j_gene: TRBJ2-3
len: 16
v_gene: TRBV19
CDR3aa: CASSITGGVPTDTQYF

j_gene: TRBJ2-1
len: 18
v_gene: TRBV11-2
CDR3aa: CASSAGTSGRKVFNEQFF

j_gene: TRBJ2-7
len: 17
v_gene: TRBV5-1
CDR3aa: CASSLSGAGDFHYEQYF

j_gene: TRBJ2-7
len: 13
v_gene: TRBV7-8
CDR3aa: CASSSDRGLEQYF

j_gene: TRBJ2-3
len: 14
v_gene: TRBV5-1
CDR3aa: CASSFSGGGDTQYF

j_gene: TRBJ1-1
len: 14
v_gene: TRBV11-2
CDR3aa: CASSPFTAGTEAFF

j_gene: TRBJ2-5
len: 16
v_gene: TRBV5-4
CDR3aa: CASSLVSGGAQETQYF

j_gene: TRBJ2-7
len: 14
v_gene: TRBV6-5
CDR3aa: CASSSREGSYEQYF

j_gene: TRBJ2-5
len: 18
v_gene: TRBV7-8
CDR3aa: CASSLRLAGGPGQETQYF

j_gene: TRBJ1-1
len: 15
v_gene: TRBV15
CDR3aa: CATSRLTTGGTEAFF

j_gene: TRBJ1-3
len: 17
v_gene: TRBV5-1
CDR3aa: CASSLGNGARSGNTIYF

j_gene: TRBJ2-7
len: 14
v_gene: TRBV5-4
CDR3aa: CASSSRQGSYEQYF

j_gene: TRBJ2-3
len: 16
v_gene: TRBV4-1
CDR3aa: CASSQASPLEGDTQYF

j_gene: TRBJ1-6
len: 15
v_gene: TRBV6-1
CDR3aa: CASRFAFTGNSPLHF

j_gene: TRBJ2-1
len: 15
v_gene: TRBV10-3
CDR3aa: CAISDGQGRINEQFF

j_gene: TRBJ2-6
len: 17
v_gene: TRBV10-1
CDR3aa: CASSDTGGFSGANVLTF

j_gene: TRBJ1-2
len: 11
v_gene: TRBV6-5
CDR3aa: CATRVVGGYTF

j_gene: TRBJ2-5
len: 14
v_gene: TRBV7-2
CDR3aa: CASSLRQTQETQYF

j_gene: TRBJ2-7
len: 12
v_gene: TRBV19
CDR3aa: CASSTGQGEQYF

j_gene: TRBJ2-7
len: 15
v_gene: TRBV4-1
CDR3aa: CASSPTKDRASIQYF

j_gene: TRBJ1-1
len: 15
v_gene: TRBV5-1
CDR3aa: CASSGRQSMNTEAFF

j_gene: TRBJ2-3
len: 15
v_gene: TRBV6-6
CDR3aa: CASNDRQGSTDTQYF

j_gene: TRBJ2-5
len: 15
v_gene: TRBV7-6
CDR3aa: CASSLTGGGGETQYF

j_gene: TRBJ2-7
len: 10
v_gene: TRBV20-1
CDR3aa: CSATSGAQYF

j_gene: TRBJ1-2
len: 13
v_gene: TRBV7-8
CDR3aa: CASSPPSYYGYTF

j_gene: TRBJ2-7
len: 14
v_gene: TRBV5-6
CDR3aa: CASTLFGATYEQYF

j_gene: TRBJ1-2
len: 15
v_gene: TRBV6-4
CDR3aa: CASSDRGGGACGYTF

j_gene: TRBJ1-3
len: 15
v_gene: TRBV2
CDR3aa: CASATLNSRGNTIYF

j_gene: TRBJ2-2
len: 15
v_gene: TRBV7-7
CDR3aa: CASRPNAGATGELFF

j_gene: TRBJ2-1
len: 11
v_gene: TRBV29-1
CDR3aa: CSVDDRLEQFF

j_gene: TRBJ2-7
len: 18
v_gene: TRBV5-4
CDR3aa: CASSGGKRGVQLSYEQYF

j_gene: TRBJ1-1
len: 14
v_gene: TRBV19
CDR3aa: CASSIRQMNTEAFF

j_gene: TRBJ1-3
len: 18
v_gene: TRBV18
CDR3aa: CASSPQEFNTASGNTIYF

j_gene: TRBJ2-7
len: 15
v_gene: TRBV7-3
CDR3aa: CASSTTGGGFYEQYF

j_gene: TRBJ2-7
len: 13
v_gene: TRBV5-6
CDR3aa: CASTSTWFYEQYF

j_gene: TRBJ1-2
len: 13
v_gene: TRBV7-3
CDR3aa: CASSGDRGASYTF

j_gene: TRBJ1-5
len: 15
v_gene: TRBV5-3
CDR3aa: CARSLMGARGQPQHF

j_gene: TRBJ2-2
len: 14
v_gene: TRBV5-4
CDR3aa: CASSLVPNTGELFF

j_gene: TRBJ2-4
len: 15
v_gene: TRBV30
CDR3aa: CAWTVSDLAKNIQYF

j_gene: TRBJ2-7
len: 14
v_gene: TRBV10-2
CDR3aa: CASRLGRQAYEQYF

j_gene: TRBJ1-2
len: 13
v_gene: TRBV6-5
CDR3aa: CASKDDRGQGYTF

j_gene: TRBJ2-3
len: 16
v_gene: TRBV7-7
CDR3aa: CASSLGGGAETDTQYF

j_gene: TRBJ2-1
len: 17
v_gene: TRBV7-2
CDR3aa: CASSLVTERGGYNEQFF

j_gene: TRBJ1-1
len: 16
v_gene: TRBV5-1
CDR3aa: CASSPGFGDRGTEAFF

j_gene: TRBJ2-5
len: 16
v_gene: TRBV15
CDR3aa: CATSRGTSGGEETQYF

j_gene: TRBJ1-6
len: 14
v_gene: TRBV21-1
CDR3aa: CASSKGGAGAPLHF

j_gene: TRBJ2-7
len: 14
v_gene: TRBV5-4
CDR3aa: CASSLHSDVYEQYF

j_gene: TRBJ1-5
len: 13
v_gene: TRBV19
CDR3aa: CASSIGDNQPQHF

j_gene: TRBJ2-3
len: 14
v_gene: TRBV2
CDR3aa: CASRPLTSTDTQYF

j_gene: TRBJ2-1
len: 16
v_gene: TRBV9
CDR3aa: CASSVTPGLADNEQFF

j_gene: TRBJ2-7
len: 17
v_gene: TRBV5-6
CDR3aa: CASSLSHGSLFSYEQYF

j_gene: TRBJ2-3
len: 15
v_gene: TRBV12-5
CDR3aa: CASGRGPASTDTQYF

j_gene: TRBJ2-2
len: 15
v_gene: TRBV7-9
CDR3aa: CASSPSGGRSGELFF